The 24 T cell receptor beta chains given below trace back to one sample, sequenced in a study of human T cells and chemical hapten exposure. Using its own MiXCR run on the RACE reads, TCRdb lists one record per CDR3 protein. The sample shows some 200,000 distinct CDR3 sequences, around 20% of them seen only once. Time point meaning: patch test 1, 2 weeks after DPC sensitization. Treatment indicated: therapeutic diphenylcyclopropenone sensitization with weekly scalp DPC. The input for sequencing was whole blood, taken in connection with sensitization to the hapten diphenylcyclopropenone (DPC). The receptors stem from a woman between 45 and 60 years old with alopecia areata. Some clones in this sample may be carry-over from other donors' samples.

This clonotype has a handful of counts. The genes are TRBV20-1 and TRBJ1-5; D remains ambiguous. V was trimmed by 0 bases and J by 6 bases, leaving 9 bases between them. The CDR3 runs to 13 residues. Per the germline V gene, CDR1 is DFQATT and CDR2 is SNEGSKA (reference sequence). CDR3 in DNA: TGCAGTGCTAGAGATCTTGGGGTTCAGCCCCAGCATTTT. Encoded protein: CSARDLGVQPQHF.

This clonotype was counted between two and nine times. CDR3 region: CSVLSLGLADFSYEQYF. The CDR3 region has the DNA TGCAGCGTTCTCTCCTTAGGACTAGCGGATTTCTCCTACGAGCAGTACTTC. The gene calls are TRBV29-1 and TRBJ2-7; 10 nucleotides align to TRBD2. The V segment lost 5 bases and the J segment 0 bases; nucleotides outside the gene matches: 13. Germline V gene sequence: CDR1 SQVTM, CDR2 ANQGSEA. This CDR3 is 17 amino acids long.

CDR3 sequence: CASSSGAGSNQPQHF. CDR3 coding DNA: TGTGCCAGCAGCTCAGGTGCAGGGAGCAATCAGCCCCAGCATTTT. The rearrangement joins TRBV7-2 to TRBJ1-5; D possibly corresponds to TRBD1 (5 bases). V lost 4 bases and J 1 base, leaving 11 bases between the germline ends. Per the germline V gene, CDR1 is SGHTA and CDR2 is FQGNSA. The CDR3 loop spans 15 amino acids. Drawing the rest from reference TRBV7-2 and TRBJ1-5, the complete variable domain is GAGVSQSPSNKVTEKGKDVELRCDPISGHTALYWYRQSLGQGLEFLIYFQGNSAPDKSGLPSDRFSAERTGGSVSTLTIQRTQQEDSAVYLCASSSGAGSNQPQHFGDGTRLSIL.

This clonotype was detected only a few times. This chain joins TRBV20-1 and TRBJ2-3, with 8 positions matching TRBD2. The germline V gene encodes CDR1 DFQATT and CDR2 SNEGSKA (reference sequence). With 6 bases clipped from V and 14 bases from J, the junction kept 16 bases outside the gene matches. The CDR3 runs to 13 residues. The CDR3 sequence: CSATEPGTRNWYF. The DNA for the CDR3 is TGCAGTGCAACAGAACCCGGGACTAGAAATTGGTATTTT.

The rearrangement links TRBV2 to TRBJ1-4; no reliable D call. In germline, CDR1 is SNHLY, CDR2 FYNNEI. The CDR3 length is 14 residues. Trimming pared 11 bases from V and 6 bases from J, leaving 19 bases between. CDR3 sequence (DNA): TGTGCCTGCCAAATGATCAGAACGGATGAAAAACTGTTTTTT. Translation: CACQMIRTDEKLFF.

The V gene is TRBV11-2, the J gene TRBJ2-3; D is possibly TRBD2 (6 bases). Trimming stripped 5 bases from V and 0 bases from J, with 12 bases between. The CDR3 consists of 15 residues. Per germline, CDR1 SGHAT and CDR2 FQNNGV. CDR3 residues: CASSGGPGSTDTQYF. In nucleotides, the CDR3 is TGTGCCAGCAGCGGAGGGCCCGGGAGCACAGATACGCAGTATTTT.

This clonotype has just a few counts. This chain joins TRBV27 and TRBJ2-7; 15 positions match TRBD2. The J segment lost 4 bases and the V segment lost 5 bases, leaving 6 bases of the junction unmatched. Germline-derived CDR1 and CDR2 are MNHEY and SMNVEV (reference sequence). CDR3 length: 16 residues. The CDR3 DNA sequence: TGTGCCAGCAGTCCAAGGGGACTAGCGGGAGGATACGAGCAGTACTTC. Encoded protein: CASSPRGLAGGYEQYF.

The chain is built from TRBV14 and TRBJ1-1, with D hard to call. The germline CDR1 and CDR2 sequences are SGHDN and FVKESK. The ends were cut back, 0 bases at V and 4 bases at J, with 6 bases in the middle. The CDR3 loop spans 13 amino acids. DNA of the CDR3: TGTGCCAGCAGCCAAGATCTAGGCACTGAAGCTTTCTTT. Encoded protein: CASSQDLGTEAFF. The full variable domain, with the rest looked up from reference TRBV14 and TRBJ1-1, is EAGVTQFPSHSVIEKGQTVTLRCDPISGHDNLYWYRRVMGKEIKFLLHFVKESKQDESGMPNNRFLAERTGGTYSTLKVQPAELEDSGVYFCASSQDLGTEAFFGQGTRLTVV.

The table lists this clonotype with a few counts. The rearrangement joins TRBV10-1 to TRBJ2-7; no reliable D call. The germline V and J ends were trimmed by 0 bases and 4 bases, with 7 bases remaining between them. Germline CDR1 and CDR2: WNHNN and SYGVQD (reference sequence). This CDR3 is 13 amino acids long. CDR3 bases: TGCGCCAGCAGTGAGTCCTTAGGTTACGAGCAGTACTTC. Translated: CASSESLGYEQYF.

The chain carries TRBV10-3 and TRBJ2-1; no firm D call. The CDR3 is 12 residues long. Germline loops: CDR1 ENHRY, CDR2 SYGVKD. V shed 9 bases and J shed 6 bases, with 12 bases lying between them. Here the CDR3 DNA reads TGTGCCATAGGAAGAGGCGGCAATGAGCAGTTCTTC. It encodes CAIGRGGNEQFF.

The CDR3 DNA reads as TGCAGTGCTCCCGGGACAGGGGCCACTGAAGCTTTCTTT. It encodes CSAPGTGATEAFF. The rearrangement joins TRBV20-1 to TRBJ1-1; 10 nucleotides match TRBD1. Losses at the gene ends were 5 bases for V and 4 bases for J; bases not matched to a gene: 4. CDR3 length: 13 residues. Germline-derived CDR1 and CDR2 are DFQATT and SNEGSKA (reference sequence).

The chain uses TRBV20-1 and TRBJ2-7; the match to TRBD2 covers 15 bases. Germline CDR1 is DFQATT and CDR2 is SNEGSKA (reference sequence). The CDR3 is made up of 17 amino acids. J lost 0 bases, V lost 5 bases, and 8 bases had no gene match. CDR3 sequence (DNA): TGCAGTGCTTACCTTGGACTAGCGGGAGGGAGCTCCTACGAGCAGTACTTC. This codes for CSAYLGLAGGSSYEQYF.

There are a few counts of this clonotype. A read error may account for a junction end that differs from germline. This chain joins TRBV24-1 and TRBJ2-3; 7 positions agree with TRBD1. CDR3 size: 16 residues. Germline lookup yields CDR1 KGHDR and CDR2 SFDVKD. Here the CDR3 reads CATSDFKGARTDTQYF. The CDR3 nucleotides are TGTGCTACCAGTGATTTCAAGGGGGCGAGAACAGATACGCAGTATTTT.

The CDR3 region has the DNA TGTGCCAGCAGCTCGGGTCTAAGCTACGAGCAGTACTTC. The encoded protein is CASSSGLSYEQYF. This chain uses TRBV5-4 with TRBJ2-7; D is undetermined. Germline V lookup: CDR1 SGHNT, CDR2 YYREEE (reference sequence). V was pared by 3 bases and J by 3 bases, with 10 bases between. The CDR3 sequence is 13 residues long. Full variable domain (outside the CDR3, taken from reference TRBV5-4 and TRBJ2-7): ETGVTQSPTHLIKTRGQQVTLRCSSQSGHNTVSWYQQALGQGPQFIFQYYREEENGRGNFPPRFSGLQFPNYSSELNVNALELDDSALYLCASSSGLSYEQYFGPGTRLTVT.

This chain connects TRBV2 to TRBJ1-1; TRBD1 agrees at 7 bases. V lost 3 bases to trimming and J lost 11 bases; unmatched junction nucleotides: 3. CDR3 length: 11 residues. Germline CDR1 and CDR2: SNHLY and FYNNEI. The CDR3 region is CASSDDREAFF. CDR3 DNA sequence: TGTGCCAGCAGTGACGACAGGGAGGCTTTCTTT.

In its sample, this clonotype was seen a few times. The CDR3 here is CSATAGGSSYNEQFF. DNA of the CDR3: TGCAGTGCTACCGCGGGGGGCAGCTCCTACAATGAGCAGTTCTTC. V and J are TRBV20-1 and TRBJ2-1; TRBD2 agrees at 8 bases. Germline V gives CDR1 DFQATT, CDR2 SNEGSKA (reference sequence). V was pared by 4 bases and J by 0 bases, with 5 bases of the junction left unmatched. The CDR3 runs 15 residues.

The chain recombines TRBV20-1 with TRBJ1-1, with D maybe TRBD1 (5 bases). Germline V gives CDR1 DFQATT, CDR2 SNEGSKA (reference sequence). The V end lost 0 bases, the J end lost 0 bases, and 14 bases lay between the germline ends. The CDR3 contains 16 residues. The CDR3 DNA reads TGCAGTGCTAGAGATCGTGGAGGGGCCTTGAACACTGAAGCTTTCTTT. It is translated as CSARDRGGALNTEAFF.

The CDR3 sequence is CASSPAGNEQFF. Here the CDR3 DNA reads TGTGCCAGCAGCCCTGCGGGCAATGAGCAGTTCTTC. The chain uses TRBV11-2 and TRBJ2-1; a possible D gene is TRBD2 (5 bases). Germline V lookup: CDR1 SGHAT, CDR2 FQNNGV. The germline V and J ends were trimmed by 5 bases and 6 bases, with 8 bases remaining between them. The CDR3 loop spans 12 amino acids. The complete variable domain, with remaining parts taken from reference TRBV11-2 and TRBJ2-1, reads EAGVAQSPRYKIIEKRQSVAFWCNPISGHATLYWYQQILGQGPKLLIQFQNNGVVDDSQLPKDRFSAERLKGVDSTLKIQPAKLEDSAVYLCASSPAGNEQFFGPGTRLTVL.

This clonotype came up once. V and J are TRBV10-3 and TRBJ1-1, with no clear D. The CDR3 spans 14 residues. Germline V CDR1 and CDR2: ENHRY, SYGVKD. Trimming took off 7 bases at V and 3 bases at J, with 15 bases between the two ends. The DNA for the CDR3 is TGTGCCATCACGGCAGAGGACGGACACACTGAAGCTTTCTTT. Protein sequence: CAITAEDGHTEAFF.

CDR3 sequence reads: CASRRTSGIYNEQFF. Written as DNA, the CDR3 is TGTGCCAGCAGGCGGACTAGCGGGATCTACAATGAGCAGTTCTTC. The gene calls are TRBV2 and TRBJ2-1, with 12 bases that match TRBD2. CDR3 size: 15 residues. With V trimmed by 6 bases and J by 3 bases, 3 bases remained unmatched. Germline values: CDR1 SNHLY, CDR2 FYNNEI.

The chain links TRBV7-2 to TRBJ2-1; D ambiguous. Trimming shortened V by 4 bases and J by 5 bases, and 18 bases separated the two germline ends. The CDR3 contains 16 residues. Germline CDR1 is SGHTA and CDR2 is FQGNSA. The CDR3 sequence is CASSSRQRRFDNEQFF. The CDR3 DNA sequence: TGTGCCAGCAGCTCCCGCCAAAGGCGGTTCGACAATGAGCAGTTCTTC.

The V gene is TRBV11-1, the J gene TRBJ2-1, with unresolved D. The V end was cut by 10 bases, the J end by 13 bases, with 17 bases between. The CDR3 runs to 11 residues. CDR1 and CDR2 from the germline V gene are SGHAT and FQDESV (reference sequence). The CDR3 nucleotides are TGTGCCACCGCGGACCACGCGCACCAGTTCTTC. Its protein product is CATADHAHQFF.

This clonotype was detected only once. The chain couples TRBV7-6 to TRBJ1-5; D possibly corresponds to TRBD1 (6 bases). Per the germline V gene, CDR1 is SGHVS and CDR2 is FNYEAQ. This CDR3 comprises 15 residues. The germline V and J ends were trimmed by 5 bases and 6 bases, with 17 bases remaining between them. This CDR3 is CASSPKGGDGQPQHF. In DNA, the CDR3 is TGTGCCAGCAGCCCGAAAGGGGGAGATGGTCAGCCCCAGCATTTT.

This clonotype was counted a few times. The J gene is TRBJ2-5, the V gene TRBV9; the match to TRBD2 covers 7 bases. Germline V gene data show CDR1 as SGDLS and CDR2 as YYNGEE. Trimming at V came to 0 bases and at J to 2 bases, leaving 4 bases not matched to a gene. The CDR3 totals 15 residues. As DNA, the CDR3 is TGTGCCAGCAGCGTAGTAGCTAGCGGTCAAGAGACCCAGTACTTC. This translates into CASSVVASGQETQYF.